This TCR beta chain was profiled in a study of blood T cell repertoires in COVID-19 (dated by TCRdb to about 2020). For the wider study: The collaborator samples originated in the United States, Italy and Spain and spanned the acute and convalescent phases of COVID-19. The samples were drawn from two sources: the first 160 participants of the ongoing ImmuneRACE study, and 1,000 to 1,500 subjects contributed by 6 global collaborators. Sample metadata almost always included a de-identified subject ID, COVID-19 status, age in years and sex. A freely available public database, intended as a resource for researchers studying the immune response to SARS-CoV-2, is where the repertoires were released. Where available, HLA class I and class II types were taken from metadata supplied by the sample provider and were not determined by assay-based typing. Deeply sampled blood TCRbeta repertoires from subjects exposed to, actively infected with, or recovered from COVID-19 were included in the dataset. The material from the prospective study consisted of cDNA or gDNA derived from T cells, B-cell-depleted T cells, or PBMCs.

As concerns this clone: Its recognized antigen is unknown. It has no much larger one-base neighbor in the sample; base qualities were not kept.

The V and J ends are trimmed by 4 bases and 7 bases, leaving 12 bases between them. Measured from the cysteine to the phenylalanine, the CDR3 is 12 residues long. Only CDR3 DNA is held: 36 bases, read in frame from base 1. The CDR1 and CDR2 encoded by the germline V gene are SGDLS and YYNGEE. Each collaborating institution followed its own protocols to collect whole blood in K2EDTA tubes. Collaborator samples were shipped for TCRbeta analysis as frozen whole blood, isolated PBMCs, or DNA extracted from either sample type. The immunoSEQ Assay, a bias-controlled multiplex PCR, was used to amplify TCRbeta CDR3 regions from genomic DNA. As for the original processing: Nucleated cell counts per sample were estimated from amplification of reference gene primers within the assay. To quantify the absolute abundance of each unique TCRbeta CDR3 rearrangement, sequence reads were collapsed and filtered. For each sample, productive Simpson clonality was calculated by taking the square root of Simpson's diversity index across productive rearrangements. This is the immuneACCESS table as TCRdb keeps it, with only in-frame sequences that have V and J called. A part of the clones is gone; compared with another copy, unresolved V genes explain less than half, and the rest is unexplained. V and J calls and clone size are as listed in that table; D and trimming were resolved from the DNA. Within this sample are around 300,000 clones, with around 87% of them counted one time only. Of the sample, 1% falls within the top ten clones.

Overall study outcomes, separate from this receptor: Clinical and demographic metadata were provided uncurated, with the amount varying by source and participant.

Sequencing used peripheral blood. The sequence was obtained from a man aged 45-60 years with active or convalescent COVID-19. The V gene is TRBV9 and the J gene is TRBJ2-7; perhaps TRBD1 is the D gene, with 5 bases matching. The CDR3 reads CASSPQGGEQYF. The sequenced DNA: TGTGCCAGCAGCCCTCAGGGCGGAGAGCAGTACTTC.